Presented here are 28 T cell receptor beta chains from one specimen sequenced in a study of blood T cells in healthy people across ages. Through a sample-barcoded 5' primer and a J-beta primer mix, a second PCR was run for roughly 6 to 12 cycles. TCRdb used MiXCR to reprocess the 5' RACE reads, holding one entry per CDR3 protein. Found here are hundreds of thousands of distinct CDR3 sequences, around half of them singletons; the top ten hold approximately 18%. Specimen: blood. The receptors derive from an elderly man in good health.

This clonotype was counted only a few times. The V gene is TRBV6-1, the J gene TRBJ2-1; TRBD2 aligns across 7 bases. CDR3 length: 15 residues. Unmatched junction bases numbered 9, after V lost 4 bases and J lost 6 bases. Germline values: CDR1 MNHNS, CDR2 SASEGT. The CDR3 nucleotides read TGTGCCAGCAGTGGAACGGGAGGAGGCGGCAATGAGCAGTTCTTC. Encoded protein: CASSGTGGGGNEQFF.

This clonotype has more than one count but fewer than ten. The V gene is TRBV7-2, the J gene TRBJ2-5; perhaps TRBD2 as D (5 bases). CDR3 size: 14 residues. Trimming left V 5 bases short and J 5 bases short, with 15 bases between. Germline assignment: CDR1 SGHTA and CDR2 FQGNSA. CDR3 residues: CASSAGQTGETQYF. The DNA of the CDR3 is TGTGCCAGCAGCGCCGGGCAGACGGGGGAGACCCAGTACTTC.

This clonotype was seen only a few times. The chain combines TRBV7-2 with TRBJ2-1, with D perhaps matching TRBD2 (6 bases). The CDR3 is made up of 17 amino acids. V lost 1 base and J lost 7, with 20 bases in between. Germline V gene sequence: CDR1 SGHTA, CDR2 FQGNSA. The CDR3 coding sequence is TGTGCCAGCAGCTTAGATTCTGGGGGAGCGGCGGGGAATGAGCAGTTCTTC. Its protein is CASSLDSGGAAGNEQFF.

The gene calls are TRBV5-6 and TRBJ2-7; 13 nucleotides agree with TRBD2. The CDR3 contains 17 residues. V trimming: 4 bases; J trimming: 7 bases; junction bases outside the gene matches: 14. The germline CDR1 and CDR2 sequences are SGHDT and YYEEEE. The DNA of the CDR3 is TGTGCCAGCAGCCAGGGACTAGCGGGAATGAACTCCAATGAGCAGTACTTC. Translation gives CASSQGLAGMNSNEQYF. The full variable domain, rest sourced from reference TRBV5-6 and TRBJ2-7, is DAGVTQSPTHLIKTRGQQVTLRCSPKSGHDTVSWYQQALGQGPQFIFQYYEEEERQRGNFPDRFSGHQFPNYSSELNVNALLLGDSALYLCASSQGLAGMNSNEQYFGPGTRLTVT.

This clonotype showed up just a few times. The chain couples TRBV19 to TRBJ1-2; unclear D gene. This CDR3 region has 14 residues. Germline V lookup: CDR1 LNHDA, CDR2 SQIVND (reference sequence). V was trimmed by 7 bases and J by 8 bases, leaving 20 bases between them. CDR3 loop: CASNPGTHSGGYTF. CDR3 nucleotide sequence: TGTGCCAGTAACCCCGGTACCCACTCCGGAGGCTACACCTTC.

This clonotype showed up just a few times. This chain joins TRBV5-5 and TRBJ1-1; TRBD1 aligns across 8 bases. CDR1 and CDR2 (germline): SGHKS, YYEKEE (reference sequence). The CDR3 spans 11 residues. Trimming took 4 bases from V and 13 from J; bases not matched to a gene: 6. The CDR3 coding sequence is TGTGCCAGCAGCCCCGACAGGGGTGGTTTCTTT. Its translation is CASSPDRGGFF. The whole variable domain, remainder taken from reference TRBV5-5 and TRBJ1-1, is DAGVTQSPTHLIKTRGQQVTLRCSPISGHKSVSWYQQVLGQGPQFIFQYYEKEERGRGNFPDRFSARQFPNYSSELNVNALLLGDSALYLCASSPDRGGFFGQGTRLTVV.

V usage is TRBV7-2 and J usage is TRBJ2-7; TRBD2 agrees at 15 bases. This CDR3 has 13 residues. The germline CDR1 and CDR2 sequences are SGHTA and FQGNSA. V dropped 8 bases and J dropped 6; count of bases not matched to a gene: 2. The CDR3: CASGLAGGVEQYF. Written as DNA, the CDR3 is TGTGCCAGCGGACTAGCGGGGGGGGTCGAGCAGTACTTC.

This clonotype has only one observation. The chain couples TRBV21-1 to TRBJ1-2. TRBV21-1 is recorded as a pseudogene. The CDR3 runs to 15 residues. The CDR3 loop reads CASSKASAGLYGYTF. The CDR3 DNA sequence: TGTGCCAGCAGCAAAGCGAGTGCGGGTCTCTATGGCTACACCTTC.

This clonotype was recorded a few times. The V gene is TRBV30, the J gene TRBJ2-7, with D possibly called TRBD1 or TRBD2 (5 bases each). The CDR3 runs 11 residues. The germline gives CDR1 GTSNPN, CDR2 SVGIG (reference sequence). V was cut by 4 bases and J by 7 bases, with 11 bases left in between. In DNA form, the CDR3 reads TGTGCCTGGAACGGGAAGGGGGAGCAGTACTTC. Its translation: CAWNGKGEQYF.

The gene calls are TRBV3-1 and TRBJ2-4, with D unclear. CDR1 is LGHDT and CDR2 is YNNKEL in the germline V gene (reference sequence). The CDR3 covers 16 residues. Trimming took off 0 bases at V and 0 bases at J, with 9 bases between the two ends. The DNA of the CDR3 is TGTGCCAGCAGCCAAGATATGCACCCAGCCAAAAACATTCAGTACTTC. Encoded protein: CASSQDMHPAKNIQYF.

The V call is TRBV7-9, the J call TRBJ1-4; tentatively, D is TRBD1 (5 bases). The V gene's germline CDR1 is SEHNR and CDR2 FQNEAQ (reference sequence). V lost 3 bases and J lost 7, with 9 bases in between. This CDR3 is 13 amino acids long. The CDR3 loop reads CASSFYGGEKLFF. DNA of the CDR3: TGTGCCAGCAGCTTCTATGGGGGTGAAAAACTGTTTTTT.

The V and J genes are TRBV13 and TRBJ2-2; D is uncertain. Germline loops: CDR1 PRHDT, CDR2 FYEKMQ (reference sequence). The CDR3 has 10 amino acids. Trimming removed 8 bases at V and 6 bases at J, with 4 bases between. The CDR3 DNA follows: TGTGCCAGCGGCCCCGGGGAGCTGTTTTTT. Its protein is CASGPGELFF.

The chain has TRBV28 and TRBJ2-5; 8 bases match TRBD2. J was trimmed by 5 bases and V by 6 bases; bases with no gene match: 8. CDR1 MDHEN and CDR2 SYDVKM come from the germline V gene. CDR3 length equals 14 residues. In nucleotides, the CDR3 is TGTGCCAGCAGCGAGCGGGAGACCGGTGAGACCCAGTACTTC. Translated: CASSERETGETQYF.

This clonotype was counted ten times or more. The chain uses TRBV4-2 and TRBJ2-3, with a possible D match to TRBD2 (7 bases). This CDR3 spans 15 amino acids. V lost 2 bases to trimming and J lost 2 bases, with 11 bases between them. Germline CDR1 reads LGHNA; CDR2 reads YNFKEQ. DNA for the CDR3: TGTGCCAGCAGCCAAAGGGGGGGAGCCACAGATACGCAGTATTTT. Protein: CASSQRGGATDTQYF.

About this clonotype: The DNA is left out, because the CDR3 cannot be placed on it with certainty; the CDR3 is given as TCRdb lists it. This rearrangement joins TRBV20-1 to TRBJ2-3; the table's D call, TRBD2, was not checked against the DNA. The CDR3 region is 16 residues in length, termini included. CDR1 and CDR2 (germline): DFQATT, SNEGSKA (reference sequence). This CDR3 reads CSSGWGVGTSTDTLYF.

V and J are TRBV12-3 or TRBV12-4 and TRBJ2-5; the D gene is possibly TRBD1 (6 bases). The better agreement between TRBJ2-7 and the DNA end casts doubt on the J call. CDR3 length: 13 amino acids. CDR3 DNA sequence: TGTGCCAGCAGTGTAATGAGGGGGTACGAGCAGTACTTC. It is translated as CASSVMRGYEQYF.

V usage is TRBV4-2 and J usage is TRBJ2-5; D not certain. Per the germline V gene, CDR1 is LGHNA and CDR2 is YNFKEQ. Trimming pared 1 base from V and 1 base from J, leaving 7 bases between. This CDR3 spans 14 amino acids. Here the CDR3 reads CASSQVNIQETQYF. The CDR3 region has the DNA TGTGCCAGCAGCCAAGTGAACATCCAAGAGACCCAGTACTTC.

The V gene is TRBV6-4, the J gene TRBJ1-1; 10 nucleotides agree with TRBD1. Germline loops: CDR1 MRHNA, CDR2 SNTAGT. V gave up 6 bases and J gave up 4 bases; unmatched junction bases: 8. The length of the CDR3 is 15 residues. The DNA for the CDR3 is TGTGCCAGCAGACAAAACGGACAGGGGGTCACTGAAGCTTTCTTT. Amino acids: CASRQNGQGVTEAFF.

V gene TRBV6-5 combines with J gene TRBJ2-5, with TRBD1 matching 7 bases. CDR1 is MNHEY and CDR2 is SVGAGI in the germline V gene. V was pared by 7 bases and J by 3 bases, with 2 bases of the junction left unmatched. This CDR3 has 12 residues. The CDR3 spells CASIGGEETQYF. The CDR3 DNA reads TGTGCCAGCATAGGGGGCGAAGAGACCCAGTACTTC.

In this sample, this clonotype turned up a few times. The DNA for the CDR3 is TGCAGCGGTGGCGGACGCAACAATGAGCAGTTCTTC. It codes for CSGGGRNNEQFF. The rearrangement links TRBV29-1 to TRBJ2-1; D unclear. The V end lost 7 bases, the J end lost 5 bases, and 12 bases lay between the germline ends. Per germline, CDR1 SQVTM and CDR2 ANQGSEA. The CDR3 loop spans 12 amino acids.

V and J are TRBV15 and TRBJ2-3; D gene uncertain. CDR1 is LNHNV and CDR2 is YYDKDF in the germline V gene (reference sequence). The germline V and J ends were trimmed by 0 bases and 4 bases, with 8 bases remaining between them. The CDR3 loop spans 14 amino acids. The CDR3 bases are TGTGCCACCAGCAGAGATGTGACTTCAGATACGCAGTATTTT. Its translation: CATSRDVTSDTQYF.

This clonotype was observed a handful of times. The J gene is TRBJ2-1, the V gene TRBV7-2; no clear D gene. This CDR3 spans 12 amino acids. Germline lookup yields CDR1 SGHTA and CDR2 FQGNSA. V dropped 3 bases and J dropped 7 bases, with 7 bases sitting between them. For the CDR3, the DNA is TGTGCCAGCAGCTTCCGGAGTAATGAGCAGTTCTTC. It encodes CASSFRSNEQFF.

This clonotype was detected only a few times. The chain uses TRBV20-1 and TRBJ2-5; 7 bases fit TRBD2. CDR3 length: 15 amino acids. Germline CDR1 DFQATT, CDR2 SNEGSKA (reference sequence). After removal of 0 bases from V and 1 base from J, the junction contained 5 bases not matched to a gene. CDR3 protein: CSARDGAGIQETQYF. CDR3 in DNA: TGCAGTGCTAGAGACGGAGCGGGAATCCAAGAGACCCAGTACTTC.

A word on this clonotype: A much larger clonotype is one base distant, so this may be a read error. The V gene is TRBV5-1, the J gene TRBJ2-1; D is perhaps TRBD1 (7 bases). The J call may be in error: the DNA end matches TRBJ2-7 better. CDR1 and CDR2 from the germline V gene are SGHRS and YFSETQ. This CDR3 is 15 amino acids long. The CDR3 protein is CASSLVQGGYNEQYF. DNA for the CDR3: TGCGCCAGCAGCTTGGTTCAGGGGGGATACAATGAGCAGTACTTC.

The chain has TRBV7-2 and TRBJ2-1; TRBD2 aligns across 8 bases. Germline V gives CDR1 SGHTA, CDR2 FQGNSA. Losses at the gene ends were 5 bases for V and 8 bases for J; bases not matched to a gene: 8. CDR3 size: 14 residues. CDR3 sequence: CASSTGGRVYEQFF. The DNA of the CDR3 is TGTGCCAGCAGCACGGGGGGGAGAGTCTATGAGCAGTTCTTC.

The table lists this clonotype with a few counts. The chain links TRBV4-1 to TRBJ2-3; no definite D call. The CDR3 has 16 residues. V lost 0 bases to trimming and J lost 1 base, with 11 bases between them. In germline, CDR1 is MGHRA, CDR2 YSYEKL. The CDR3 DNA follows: TGCGCCAGCAGCCAAGAAGCGCTTGCGGGCACAGATACGCAGTATTTT. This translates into CASSQEALAGTDTQYF.

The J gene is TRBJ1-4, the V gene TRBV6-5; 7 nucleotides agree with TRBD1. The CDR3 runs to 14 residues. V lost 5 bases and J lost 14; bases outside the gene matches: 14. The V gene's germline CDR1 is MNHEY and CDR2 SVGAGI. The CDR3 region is CASSITGVLDVLFF. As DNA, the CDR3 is TGTGCCAGCAGTATAACAGGGGTGCTAGATGTGCTGTTTTTT.

The CDR3 loop reads CAIRGTGSTDTQYF. The CDR3 nucleotides are TGTGCCATCAGGGGGACAGGTAGTACAGATACGCAGTATTTT. This chain connects TRBV10-3 to TRBJ2-3, with 8 nucleotides matching TRBD1. Germline lookup yields CDR1 ENHRY and CDR2 SYGVKD. The CDR3 has 14 residues. V was pared by 6 bases and J by 3 bases, with 5 bases of the junction left unmatched.